This entry is about one T cell receptor (beta chain). V lost 3 bases, J lost 2 bases, and 5 bases stayed unmatched. Germline V CDR1 and CDR2: MNHNS, SASEGT. The CDR3 sequence is 15 residues long. Data came from immunoSEQ multiplex PCR; TCRdb stores just in-frame clones and leaves some out. In the table there are 39,000 or so clones, around 83% of which are singletons. This sample was included in a study of PD-1 blockade in classical Hodgkin lymphoma. Patients all relapsed after autologous stem cell transplantation, and there was variation in brentuximab vedotin exposure. Patients reached a best response of complete response, partial response or progressive disease.

The material was peripheral blood mononuclear cells (PBMCs), obtained before the second cycle of nivolumab. V and J are TRBV6-1 and TRBJ1-2, with 8 bases that match TRBD1. The clonotype originates from a human donor with classical Hodgkin lymphoma. The CDR3 nucleotides read TGTGCCAGCAGTGACCGGCAGGGGGCCAACTATGGCTACACCTTC. This encodes CASSDRQGANYGYTF.